This T cell receptor (beta chain) derives from a study of OX40 agonist ivuxolimab in advanced cancers. Produced via immunoSEQ multiplex PCR; TCRdb's table is partial and in-frame only. The sample yields 65,000 to 80,000 clones, about 85% seen once. Trimming took 8 bases from V and 4 from J, leaving 20 bases between them. In germline, CDR1 is LNHDA, CDR2 SQIVND (reference sequence). CDR3 size: 15 residues. The receptor was derived from an adult with an advanced solid tumor such as melanoma, head and neck, liver or kidney cancer. The starting material was CD4+ or CD8+ T cells sorted from blood, obtained in a trial of the OX40 agonist ivuxolimab. The chain links TRBV19 to TRBJ1-2, with a possible D match to TRBD1 (6 bases). DNA of the CDR3: TGTGCCAGTCAAACCCGCTCGGACAGCCCCTATGGCTACACCTTC. This translates into CASQTRSDSPYGYTF.